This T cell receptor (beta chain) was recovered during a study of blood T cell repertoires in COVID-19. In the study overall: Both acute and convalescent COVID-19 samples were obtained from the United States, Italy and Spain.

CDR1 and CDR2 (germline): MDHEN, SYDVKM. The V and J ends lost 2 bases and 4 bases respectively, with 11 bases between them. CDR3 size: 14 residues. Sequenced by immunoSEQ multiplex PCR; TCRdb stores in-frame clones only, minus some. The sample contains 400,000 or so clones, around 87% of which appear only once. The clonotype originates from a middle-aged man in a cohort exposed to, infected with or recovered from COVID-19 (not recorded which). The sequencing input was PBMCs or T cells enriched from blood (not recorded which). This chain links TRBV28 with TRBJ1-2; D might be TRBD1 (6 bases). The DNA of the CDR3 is TGTGCCAGCAGTTTACCAACAGGGACCTATGGCTACACCTTC. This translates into CASSLPTGTYGYTF.